A single sample is the source of the 27 T cell receptor beta chains below, sequenced in a study of siplizumab effects on memory and regulatory T cells (dated by TCRdb to 2018 to 2020). The library came from the immunoSEQ multiplex PCR assay. Held by TCRdb, this immuneACCESS table contains in-frame sequences only and omits some clones. Under half of the omission traces to an unresolved V gene where checked; the cause of the rest is unknown. The sample records roughly 50,000 clones, 95% to 98% of which are singletons. The ten largest clones add up to approximately 0.6% of the sample. The sequencing sample was made of naive CD4+ T cells sorted from blood. The cell subset or site label, as the study defines it: unstimulated naive T cells. These receptors were obtained from a human donor in good health.

The chain is built from TRBV9 and TRBJ2-2; D possibly corresponds to TRBD2 (6 bases). The V end lost 4 bases, the J end lost 5 bases, and 15 bases lay between the germline ends. The CDR3 runs 15 residues. CDR1 SGDLS and CDR2 YYNGEE come from the germline V gene. The CDR3 reads CASSPRDSDTGELFF. In DNA, the CDR3 is TGTGCCAGCAGCCCCCGGGACTCCGATACCGGGGAGCTGTTTTTT.

The CDR3 sequence is CASSLGQRSINEQFF. Here the CDR3 DNA reads TGTGCCAGCAGTTTAGGCCAGCGGAGCATAAATGAGCAGTTCTTC. The V call is TRBV28, the J call TRBJ2-1; tentative D call: TRBD2 (5 bases). V gave up 2 bases and J gave up 7 bases, with 15 bases separating them. From germline, CDR1 is MDHEN and CDR2 SYDVKM. The CDR3 contains 15 residues.

The chain has TRBV7-3 and TRBJ1-1; 8 nucleotides line up with TRBD1. Germline-derived CDR1 and CDR2 are SGHTA and FQGTGA. The V and J ends lost 5 bases and 2 bases, in that order; junction bases with no gene match: 4. The CDR3 is made up of 14 amino acids. CDR3 amino acids: CASSLGQGNTEAFF. CDR3 coding DNA: TGTGCCAGCAGCCTAGGACAGGGAAACACTGAAGCTTTCTTT.

The CDR3 reads CASSPVAGRGTKNIQYF. The CDR3 nucleotides read TGTGCCAGCTCACCCGTAGCGGGGAGGGGAACCAAAAACATTCAGTACTTC. The chain employs TRBV18 and TRBJ2-4, with 8 positions matching TRBD2. This CDR3 is 17 amino acids long. The germline gives CDR1 KGHSH, CDR2 LQKENI. V shed 3 bases, J shed 2 bases, and the junction held 9 bases outside the gene matches. Based on the CDR3 plus reference TRBV18 and TRBJ2-4, the full variable domain is NAGVMQNPRHLVRRRGQEARLRCSPMKGHSHVYWYRQLPEEGLKFMVYLQKENIIDESGMPKERFSAEFPKEGPSILRIQQVVRGDSAAYFCASSPVAGRGTKNIQYFGAGTRLSVL.

The chain joins TRBV7-8 to TRBJ2-1, with 8 bases aligning to TRBD2. The CDR3 runs 17 residues. V dropped 1 base and J dropped 8; count of bases not matched to a gene: 13. Germline CDR1 and CDR2: SGHVS and FQNEAQ. The CDR3, as DNA: TGTGCCAGCAGCTTAGACAAGACGGCTAGCGGGTATTATGAGCAGTTCTTC. It yields the protein CASSLDKTASGYYEQFF.

The rearrangement joins TRBV18 to TRBJ2-6; D remains ambiguous. V lost 2 bases and J lost 0, with 5 bases in between. The CDR3 contains 15 residues. Looked up from germline, CDR1 is KGHSH and CDR2 is LQKENI. The CDR3 loop is CASSPRFSGANVLTF. The CDR3 DNA follows: TGTGCCAGCTCACCAAGATTCTCTGGGGCCAACGTCCTGACTTTC.

The chain is built from TRBV2 and TRBJ1-2; 7 nucleotides agree with TRBD1. Germline V CDR1 and CDR2: SNHLY, FYNNEI. CDR3 length: 14 residues. V lost 6 bases to trimming and J lost 7 bases; unmatched junction nucleotides: 11. The CDR3 DNA is TGTGCCAGCAGATCCGACAGGGATAACGGTGGCTACACCTTC. It is translated as CASRSDRDNGGYTF.

J is TRBJ2-3 and V is TRBV30; 9 nucleotides agree with TRBD2. Germline assignment: CDR1 GTSNPN and CDR2 SVGIG (reference sequence). The J segment lost 2 bases and the V segment lost 8 bases, leaving 11 bases of the junction unmatched. CDR3 length: 15 amino acids. The CDR3 spells CATGGRASSTDTQYF. The CDR3 DNA is TGTGCCACCGGCGGGAGGGCGAGCTCCACAGATACGCAGTATTTT.

This clone was found a few times. This chain uses TRBV4-1 with TRBJ1-5; the D is unclear. Trimming left V 0 bases short and J 2 bases short, with 11 bases between. CDR1 and CDR2 (germline): MGHRA, YSYEKL. This CDR3 region has 16 residues. CDR3 in amino acids: CASSQDYTGGNQPQHF. In nucleotides, the CDR3 is TGCGCCAGCAGCCAAGATTACACCGGAGGCAATCAGCCCCAGCATTTT.

The chain joins TRBV30 to TRBJ2-2; tentative D call: TRBD2 (6 bases). V lost 5 bases to trimming and J lost 2 bases, with 12 bases between them. The CDR3 is 14 amino acids. From germline, CDR1 is GTSNPN and CDR2 SVGIG (reference sequence). The CDR3 is CAWVAEINTGELFF. The CDR3 DNA is TGTGCCTGGGTAGCGGAGATCAACACCGGGGAGCTGTTTTTT.

The chain carries TRBV5-1 and TRBJ2-3; perhaps TRBD1 as D (6 bases). V lost 3 bases to trimming and J lost 2 bases, with 19 bases between them. The CDR3 runs 17 residues. The germline V gene encodes CDR1 SGHRS and CDR2 YFSETQ. The CDR3 spells CASSSSARGLDTDTQYF. The DNA for the CDR3 is TGCGCCAGCAGCTCCTCCGCCAGGGGCCTTGACACAGATACGCAGTATTTT.

The V and J genes are TRBV19 and TRBJ1-2, with 8 nucleotides matching TRBD1. CDR1 LNHDA and CDR2 SQIVND come from the germline V gene (reference sequence). The V and J ends lost 8 bases and 7 bases, in that order; junction bases with no gene match: 9. This CDR3 comprises 13 residues. The CDR3 sequence: CASWVPGGGGYTF. The CDR3, as DNA: TGTGCCAGTTGGGTACCAGGGGGCGGTGGCTACACCTTC.

DNA for the CDR3: TGTGCCAGATTTAGCATTGGGTACGAGCAGTACTTC. It encodes CARFSIGYEQYF. The chain recombines TRBV19 with TRBJ2-7; no clear D. V shed 9 bases and J shed 4 bases, with 13 bases lying between them. This CDR3 region has 12 residues. From germline, CDR1 is LNHDA and CDR2 SQIVND (reference sequence).

The V gene is TRBV6-5, the J gene TRBJ2-1; D is undetermined. There are 13 residues in the CDR3. V dropped 5 bases and J dropped 7 bases, with 12 bases sitting between them. Germline V lookup: CDR1 MNHEY, CDR2 SVGAGI. The CDR3, as DNA: TGTGCCAGCAGTCGCGGAGCAGGAAATGAGCAGTTCTTC. Translated, it gives CASSRGAGNEQFF.

This chain joins TRBV9 and TRBJ2-2; 7 bases align to TRBD2. Germline CDR1 is SGDLS and CDR2 is YYNGEE. With 5 bases clipped from V and 4 bases from J, the junction kept 8 bases outside the gene matches. The CDR3 is 15 residues long. The CDR3 DNA sequence: TGTGCCAGCAGACTCGGGACTAAGAGCACCGGGGAGCTGTTTTTT. It encodes CASRLGTKSTGELFF.

This sequence joins TRBV7-2 and TRBJ1-1; no clear D. Germline assignment: CDR1 SGHTA and CDR2 FQGNSA. The CDR3 covers 12 residues. V was cut by 2 bases and J by 8 bases, with 9 bases left in between. The CDR3 DNA reads as TGTGCCAGCAGCTTACGAGTGACAGAAGCTTTCTTT. Its protein product is CASSLRVTEAFF. Based on the CDR3 plus reference TRBV7-2 and TRBJ1-1, the full variable domain is GAGVSQSPSNKVTEKGKDVELRCDPISGHTALYWYRQSLGQGLEFLIYFQGNSAPDKSGLPSDRFSAERTGGSVSTLTIQRTQQEDSAVYLCASSLRVTEAFFGQGTRLTVV.

The rearrangement joins TRBV6-1 to TRBJ1-5; maybe TRBD1 (6 bases). Germline V gene lookup returns CDR1 MNHNS and CDR2 SASEGT. V lost 9 bases and J lost 2, with 8 bases in between. The CDR3 runs to 12 residues. CDR3 protein: CASRGGNQPQHF. Here the CDR3 DNA reads TGTGCCAGTAGGGGGGGCAATCAGCCCCAGCATTTT.

The chain recombines TRBV5-1 with TRBJ2-7; D uncertain. The CDR3 runs to 13 residues. Germline-derived CDR1 and CDR2 are SGHRS and YFSETQ. Trimming removed 4 bases from V and 3 bases from J, with 11 bases in between. The CDR3 is CASSPVVGYEQYF. The CDR3 bases are TGCGCCAGCAGCCCCGTCGTTGGCTACGAGCAGTACTTC.

J is TRBJ2-2 and V is TRBV5-4; D is perhaps TRBD2 (6 bases). The CDR3 totals 15 residues. The germline V gene encodes CDR1 SGHNT and CDR2 YYREEE (reference sequence). V lost 2 bases and J lost 0, with 8 bases in between. CDR3 coding DNA: TGTGCCAGCAGCTTAGGAGGGGCGAACACCGGGGAGCTGTTTTTT. Amino acids: CASSLGGANTGELFF.

This clone has just a few counts. This chain connects TRBV5-1 to TRBJ1-5, with D possibly being TRBD1 (5 bases). This CDR3 has 13 amino acids. Trimming stripped 0 bases from V and 8 bases from J, with 9 bases between. The germline V gene has CDR1 SGHRS and CDR2 YFSETQ. The CDR3 here is CASSLVGAEPQHF. CDR3 nucleotides: TGCGCCAGCAGCTTGGTAGGGGCGGAGCCCCAGCATTTT. The full variable domain, completed using reference TRBV5-1 and TRBJ1-5, is KAGVTQTPRYLIKTRGQQVTLSCSPISGHRSVSWYQQTPGQGLQFLFEYFSETQRNKGNFPGRFSGRQFSNSRSEMNVSTLELGDSALYLCASSLVGAEPQHFGDGTRLSIL.

This chain links TRBV5-1 with TRBJ2-3; 11 positions match TRBD2. This CDR3 region has 16 residues. Germline values: CDR1 SGHRS, CDR2 YFSETQ. V trimming: 7 bases; J trimming: 0 bases; junction bases outside the gene matches: 7. CDR3 nucleotide sequence: TGCGCCAGCCGCGGACTAGCGGGCCTTAGCACAGATACGCAGTATTTT. Translated, it gives CASRGLAGLSTDTQYF.

The chain joins TRBV4-3 to TRBJ1-4, with D tentatively TRBD1 (5 bases). Germline-derived CDR1 and CDR2 are LGHNA and YSLEER. V shed 1 base and J shed 8 bases, with 14 bases lying between them. The CDR3 is 15 amino acids. CDR3 nucleotides: TGCGCCAGCAGCCAAGCGCGGGCGAGGGACGAAAAACTGTTTTTT. Protein sequence: CASSQARARDEKLFF.

The gene calls are TRBV5-1 and TRBJ2-3; no firm D call. With 4 bases removed from V and 1 base from J, the gap between germline ends came to 10 bases. The germline gives CDR1 SGHRS, CDR2 YFSETQ. The length of the CDR3 is 14 residues. The CDR3 nucleotides read TGCGCCAGCAGCCTCCCCGCTCGCACAGATACGCAGTATTTT. Translated: CASSLPARTDTQYF.

This chain uses TRBV6-6 with TRBJ2-1, with D maybe TRBD2 (6 bases). Trimming cost V 6 bases and J 2 bases, with 14 bases left between them. The CDR3 has 15 residues. The V gene's germline CDR1 is MNHNY and CDR2 SVGAGI (reference sequence). CDR3 DNA sequence: TGTGCCAGCAGCCCCTTGGGCGGGACCTACAATGAGCAGTTCTTC. This sequence encodes CASSPLGGTYNEQFF.

A remark on this clone: At one boundary the junction diverges from the germline segment, which might be a read error. This chain connects TRBV11-3 to TRBJ2-2; 8 positions match TRBD1. CDR1 SGHNT and CDR2 YENEEA come from the germline V gene. This CDR3 contains 16 residues. CDR3 in DNA: TGTGCCAGCAGCGGCCCCTCCGGACAGGGAACCGGAGAGCTGTTTTTT. Translated, it gives CASSGPSGQGTGELFF.

This clone came up once. This chain links TRBV4-1 with TRBJ1-1; no reliable D call. V was trimmed by 8 bases and J by 0 bases, leaving 16 bases between them. This CDR3 spans 15 amino acids. Germline-derived CDR1 and CDR2 are MGHRA and YSYEKL. CDR3 in amino acids: CASRYDTGVNTEAFF. For the CDR3, the DNA is TGCGCCAGCCGCTATGATACCGGGGTGAACACTGAAGCTTTCTTT.

The chain recombines TRBV6-6 with TRBJ1-5; D is undetermined. Trimming removed 2 bases at V and 5 bases at J, with 7 bases between. This CDR3 comprises 13 residues. Per the germline V gene, CDR1 is MNHNY and CDR2 is SVGAGI (reference sequence). The CDR3 region has the DNA TGTGCCAGCAGTTACAGCCCGGATCAGCCCCAGCATTTT. Protein sequence: CASSYSPDQPQHF.